The sequence of this T cell receptor beta chain was determined in a study of blood T cell repertoires in COVID-19. The overall study: T cells, B-cell-depleted T cells, or PBMCs provided the cDNA or gDNA that served as material.

Those who participated ranged in age from 18 to 89 years and resided in about 24 US areas. The repertoire was sequenced with immunoSEQ multiplex PCR; TCRdb's copy has only in-frame clones and lacks some. The sample contains a few hundred thousand clones, roughly 86% of which appear only once. J gave up 1 base and V 4 bases, and 5 bases lay outside the gene matches. The CDR3 runs to 15 residues. The V gene's germline CDR1 is SNHLY and CDR2 FYNNEI. The sequencing input was PBMCs or T cells enriched from blood (not recorded which). The TCR comes from a woman aged 25 to 39 who had recovered from COVID-19. This chain uses TRBV2 with TRBJ2-7; 9 positions agree with TRBD1. CDR3 region: CASSADRGISYEQYF. The CDR3, as DNA: TGTGCCAGCAGTGCCGACAGGGGGATTTCCTACGAGCAGTACTTC.